This T cell receptor (beta chain) was retrieved from a study of shared clonotypes between healthy human individuals. Germline CDR1 SEHNR, CDR2 FQNEAQ (reference sequence). The CDR3 is 18 amino acids. V lost 1 base, J lost 0 bases, and 16 bases lay in between. The data were produced by immunoSEQ multiplex PCR, yet TCRdb's version contains in-frame clones alone and is incomplete. The data contain about 2.4 million clones, 90% to 95% of them singletons. The sample was naive CD4+ T cells sorted from blood. This sample's subset: CD45RA+ positively selected. The receptor's source is a man aged 18 to 35 in good health. This chain uses TRBV7-9 with TRBJ1-5; D is uncertain. The CDR3 sequence is CASSLVGPFSYSNQPQHF. The CDR3, as DNA: TGTGCCAGCAGCTTAGTAGGACCATTCTCGTATAGCAATCAGCCCCAGCATTTT.